This T cell receptor (beta chain) was captured by sequencing in a study of T cell repertoires in cytomegalovirus infection. Study-level results: Summed frequency of public TCR beta families distinguished CMV carriers with the relevant HLA.

MiXCR, applied by TCRdb to the reads, yields one record per CDR3 protein. Of nearly 650,000 distinct CDR3 sequences in the sample, 20% to 25% are singletons; the top ten hold 6.5% to 10%. Of note for this clonotype: Its antigen is unknown.

This clonotype was sampled from a human donor in good health (CMV status not recorded). Some clones in this sample may be carry-over from other donors' samples. The sample taken for sequencing was CD8+ T cells from PBMCs.

The CDR3 bases are TGTGCCAGCAGTTACCCCGGGACCCCCTACGAGCAGTACGTC. It encodes CASSYPGTPYEQYV. V gene TRBV6-2 or TRBV6-3 combines with J gene TRBJ2-7; D could derive from TRBD1 or TRBD2 (5 bases each). The CDR3 has 14 amino acids. Germline loops: CDR1 MNHEY, CDR2 SVGEGT. Trimming removed 2 bases at V and 2 bases at J, with 10 bases between.